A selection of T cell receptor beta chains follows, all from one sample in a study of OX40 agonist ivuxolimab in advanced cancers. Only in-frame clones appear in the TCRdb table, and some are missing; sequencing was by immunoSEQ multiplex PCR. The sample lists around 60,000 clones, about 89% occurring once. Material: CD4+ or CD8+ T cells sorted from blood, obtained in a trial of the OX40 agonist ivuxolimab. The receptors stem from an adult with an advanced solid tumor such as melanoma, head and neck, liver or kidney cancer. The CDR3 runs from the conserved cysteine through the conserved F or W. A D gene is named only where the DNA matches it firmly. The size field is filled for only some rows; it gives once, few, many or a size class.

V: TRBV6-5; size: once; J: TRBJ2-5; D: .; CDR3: CASNPRVDRETQYF; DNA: TGTGCCAGCAACCCCCGAGTGGATCGAGAGACCCAGTACTTC
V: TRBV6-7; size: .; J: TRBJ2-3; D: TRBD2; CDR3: CASSSGTSPVRTQYF; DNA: TGTGCCAGCAGTTCCGGGACTAGCCCCGTTCGTACGCAGTATTTT
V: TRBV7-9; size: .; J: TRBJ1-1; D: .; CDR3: CASSLNGEAFF; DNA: TGTGCCAGCAGCTTAAATGGCGAAGCTTTCTTT
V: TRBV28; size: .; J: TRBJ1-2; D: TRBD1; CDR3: CAIQGSGGDYGYTF; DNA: TGTGCCATCCAAGGGTCAGGGGGAGACTATGGCTACACCTTC
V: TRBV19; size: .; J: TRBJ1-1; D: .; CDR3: CASRSAGVNTEAFF; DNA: TGTGCCAGTAGGTCGGCAGGGGTGAACACTGAAGCTTTCTTT
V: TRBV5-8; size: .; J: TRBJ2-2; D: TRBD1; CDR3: CASSLDRGLDTGELFF; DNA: TGTGCCAGCAGTTTGGACAGGGGGCTGGACACCGGGGAGCTGTTTTTT
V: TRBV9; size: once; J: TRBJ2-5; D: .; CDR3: CASSPRTLLGDQYF; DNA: TGTGCCAGCAGCCCCCGGACTCTGTTGGGGGACCAGTACTTC
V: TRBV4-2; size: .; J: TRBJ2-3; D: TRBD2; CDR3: CASSPKPPGLAGGGDTQYF; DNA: TGTGCCAGCAGCCCAAAACCCCCGGGACTAGCGGGAGGGGGAGATACGCAGTATTTT
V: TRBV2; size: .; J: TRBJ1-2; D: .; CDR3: CASTEDWGSGGYGYTF; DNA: TGTGCCAGCACCGAGGACTGGGGGAGTGGCGGGTATGGCTACACCTTC
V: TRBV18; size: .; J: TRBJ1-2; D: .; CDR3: CASSPPGPSRSDGYTF; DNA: TGTGCCAGCTCACCTCCGGGACCCTCAAGGAGTGATGGCTACACCTTC
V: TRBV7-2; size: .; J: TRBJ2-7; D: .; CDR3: CASSNIRGGVEQYF; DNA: TGTGCCAGCAGCAACATCCGCGGCGGTGTCGAGCAGTACTTC
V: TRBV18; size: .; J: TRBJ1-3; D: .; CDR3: CASSLRDFSGNTIYF; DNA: TGTGCCAGCTCACTACGGGACTTCTCTGGAAACACCATATATTTT
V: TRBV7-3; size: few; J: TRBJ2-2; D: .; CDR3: CASSLREGLRGELFF; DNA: TGTGCCAGCAGCTTAAGAGAGGGCCTTCGTGGGGAGCTGTTTTTT
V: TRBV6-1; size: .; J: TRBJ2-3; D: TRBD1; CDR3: CASTRTGQRADTQYF; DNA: TGTGCCAGCACCCGGACAGGCCAGAGAGCAGATACGCAGTATTTT
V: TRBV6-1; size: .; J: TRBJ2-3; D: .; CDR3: CASSERADTQYF; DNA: TGTGCCAGCAGTGAACGGGCAGATACGCAGTATTTT
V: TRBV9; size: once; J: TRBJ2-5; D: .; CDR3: CASSVARPGGPQETQYF; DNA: TGTGCCAGCAGCGTAGCCCGGCCCGGGGGGCCTCAAGAGACCCAGTACTTC
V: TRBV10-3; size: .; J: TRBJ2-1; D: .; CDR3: CAISGTGTTSPDNEQFF; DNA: TGTGCCATCAGTGGGACAGGGACGACTAGCCCGGACAATGAGCAGTTCTTC
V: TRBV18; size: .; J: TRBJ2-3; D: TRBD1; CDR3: CASSPHRGGTDTQYF; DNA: TGTGCCAGCTCACCCCACAGGGGTGGCACAGATACGCAGTATTTT
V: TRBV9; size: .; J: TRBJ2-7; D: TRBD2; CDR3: CASSVGLGGTYEQYF; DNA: TGTGCCAGCAGCGTAGGGTTGGGGGGGACCTACGAGCAGTACTTC
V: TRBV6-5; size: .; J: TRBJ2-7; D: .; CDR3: CASSYLHEQYF; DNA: TGTGCCAGCAGTTACCTCCACGAGCAGTACTTC
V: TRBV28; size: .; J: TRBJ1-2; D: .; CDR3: CASSLEQAHRRYGYTF; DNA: TGTGCCAGCAGTTTGGAGCAGGCGCACCGCCGCTATGGCTACACCTTC
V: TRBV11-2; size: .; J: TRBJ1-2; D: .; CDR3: CASSFDRNYGYTF; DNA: TGTGCCAGCAGCTTCGACCGTAACTATGGCTACACCTTC
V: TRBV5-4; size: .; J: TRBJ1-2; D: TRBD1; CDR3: CASASGTEGYGYTF; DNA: TGTGCCAGTGCCTCGGGGACAGAAGGGTATGGCTACACCTTC